These T cell receptor beta chains were read from a single sample in a study of shared clonotypes between healthy human individuals. Method: immunoSEQ multiplex PCR; TCRdb's copy keeps in-frame clones and lacks some. The data show roughly 1 million clones, around 74% seen once. Specimen: memory CD4+ T cells sorted from blood. The origin of the receptors is a man between 18 and 35 years old in good health. The CDR3 runs from the conserved cysteine through the conserved F or W. The D gene is left open where the match is weak. Expanded clones get a size class; other rows say once, few or many, or leave the size out.

cdr3_nt,cdr3_aa,clone_size,v_call,j_call,d_call
TGTGCCAGCAGCTCCCCCTACAATGAGCAGTTCTTC,CASSSPYNEQFF,NA,TRBV7-9,TRBJ2-1,NA
TGTGCCAGCAGTGAATCGACGACAGGGTTAGATACGCAGTATTTT,CASSESTTGLDTQYF,NA,TRBV6-1,TRBJ2-3,TRBD1
TGTGCCATCAGTGAGTCGGCCGACAATGAGCAGTTCTTC,CAISESADNEQFF,once,TRBV10-3,TRBJ2-1,NA
TGTGCCAGCAGTTTTCTCGGGACGTACAATGAGCAGTTCTTC,CASSFLGTYNEQFF,NA,TRBV28,TRBJ2-1,NA
TGCGCCAGCAGTGAAGGCCCCGGCGGTAAAAACATTCAGTACTTC,CASSEGPGGKNIQYF,few,TRBV10-1,TRBJ2-4,NA
TGTGCCAGCAGCGTGAGCTCCTACGAGCAGTACTTC,CASSVSSYEQYF,NA,TRBV13,TRBJ2-7,NA
TGTGCCAGCAGCTTAACCGGGGGCCAAGAGACCCAGTACTTC,CASSLTGGQETQYF,NA,TRBV7-3,TRBJ2-5,NA
TGTGCCACCAGCAGAGTTGGACAGGGATGGACTGAAGCTTTCTTT,CATSRVGQGWTEAFF,NA,TRBV15,TRBJ1-1,TRBD1
TGTGCCACCTGTGCGGGGGGCACTAATGAAAAACTGTTTTTT,CATCAGGTNEKLFF,once,TRBV15,TRBJ1-4,NA
TGTGCCAGCAGCCATGTAACTAGCGGACCACAAGAGACCCAGTACTTC,CASSHVTSGPQETQYF,NA,TRBV14,TRBJ2-5,TRBD2
TGTGCCAGCGGAACTAGCGTGCAAGAGACCCAGTACTTC,CASGTSVQETQYF,many,TRBV2,TRBJ2-5,TRBD2
TGTGCCAGAGGGGGCTTGGGAGAGCGCACAGATACGCAGTATTTT,CARGGLGERTDTQYF,many,TRBV19,TRBJ2-3,TRBD1
TGTGCCTGGAGTCTAGCCCCTCCGGGACAGGGGGTGGGGGGTACGCAGTATTTT,CAWSLAPPGQGVGGTQYF,NA,TRBV30,TRBJ2-3,TRBD1
TGTGCCTGGACTACATTGGGACAGGGTGGTTCACCCCTCCACTTT,CAWTTLGQGGSPLHF,NA,TRBV30,TRBJ1-6,TRBD1
TGTGCCAGCAGTCTGCGGACCATGTATTCACCCCTCCACTTT,CASSLRTMYSPLHF,NA,TRBV28,TRBJ1-6,NA
TGTGCCAGCAGGCCGGGGGGTTCCTACAATGAGCAGTTCTTC,CASRPGGSYNEQFF,NA,TRBV25-1,TRBJ2-1,TRBD2
TGTGCCAGCAGCCCGACAGGGGTCACTGAAGCTTTCTTT,CASSPTGVTEAFF,few,TRBV6-1,TRBJ1-1,TRBD1
TGTGCCATCAGTGAGTTGGCGGGAGACGACGAGCAGTACTTC,CAISELAGDDEQYF,NA,TRBV10-3,TRBJ2-7,TRBD2
TGTGCCAGCAGCTTAGATGGCAGTAGCTACGAGCAGTACTTC,CASSLDGSSYEQYF,NA,TRBV11-3,TRBJ2-7,NA
TGTGCCAGCAGTGTCTTTTCGTGGGGTGGCGCTGAAGCTTTCTTT,CASSVFSWGGAEAFF,NA,TRBV6-1,TRBJ1-1,NA
TGTGCCTGGAGTAAACAGGGGGATATCTTT,CAWSKQGDIF,NA,TRBV30,TRBJ1-1,TRBD1
TGTGCCAGCAGCTTGAGGCCGCAGACTAATGAAAAACTGTTTTTT,CASSLRPQTNEKLFF,NA,TRBV5-8,TRBJ1-4,NA
TGCGCCAGCAGTGGTCTGTTCGGGGCGGCAGATACGCAGTATTTT,CASSGLFGAADTQYF,once,TRBV10-2,TRBJ2-3,NA
TGTGCCAGCAGTTTCAGAGATAAAGGCAATCAGCCCCAGCATTTT,CASSFRDKGNQPQHF,NA,TRBV6-5,TRBJ1-5,NA
TGTGCCAGCAGCTTACAGCACCAAGAGACCCAGTACTTC,CASSLQHQETQYF,few,TRBV7-2,TRBJ2-5,NA
TGTGCCAGCAGCTTAGCGGGGGTTACCGGGGAGCTGTTTTTT,CASSLAGVTGELFF,NA,TRBV7-3,TRBJ2-2,TRBD2
TGTGCCAGCAGTTGGGCGGACAGGGGGCCTTCACCCCTCCACTTT,CASSWADRGPSPLHF,NA,TRBV6-5,TRBJ1-6,TRBD1
TGTGCCAGCAGCTTCAGCGGGGGAGGAACAGATACGCAGTATTTT,CASSFSGGGTDTQYF,NA,TRBV28,TRBJ2-3,TRBD2
TGTGCCAGCAGCCCCGCCACGAGGCAGGGTAATCAGCCCCAGCATTTT,CASSPATRQGNQPQHF,NA,TRBV7-8,TRBJ1-5,NA
TGTGCCAGCAACCGTGGAGATACCTATAATTCACCCCTCCACTTT,CASNRGDTYNSPLHF,NA,TRBV2,TRBJ1-6,NA
TGTGCCATCAGTGAGTCGGGCTGGACTAGCGGGAGGGCGAACACCGGGGAGCTGTTTTTT,CAISESGWTSGRANTGELFF,NA,TRBV10-3,TRBJ2-2,TRBD2
TGTGCCAGCAGTAAGACTAGCGGGTTCACAGATACGCAGTATTTT,CASSKTSGFTDTQYF,many,TRBV5-5,TRBJ2-3,TRBD2
TGTGCCAGCCGGGACTACTCCTACGAGCAGTACTTC,CASRDYSYEQYF,NA,TRBV6-5,TRBJ2-7,TRBD2
TGCGCCAGCAGCCAGAGAGGGACAGGGGGTATGGAGCAGTACTTC,CASSQRGTGGMEQYF,NA,TRBV4-3,TRBJ2-7,TRBD1
TGTGCCAGCTCACCACCATTACGGGTTGGCTACACCTTC,CASSPPLRVGYTF,NA,TRBV18,TRBJ1-2,NA
TGTGCCAGCAGCTTAGCCGGGACAGGGTACGAGCAGTACTTC,CASSLAGTGYEQYF,few,TRBV7-9,TRBJ2-7,TRBD1
TGTGCTAGTGGCCGAGGACTAGCGGGAGCTTACCAAGAGACCCAGTACTTC,CASGRGLAGAYQETQYF,NA,TRBV12-5,TRBJ2-5,TRBD2
TGTGCCAGCAGCCAGGACCAGGGCGGCTCTGGAAACACCATATATTTT,CASSQDQGGSGNTIYF,few,TRBV4-2,TRBJ1-3,NA
TGTGCCATCAGTGACGCTCCGCCAACCTACGAGCAGTACTTC,CAISDAPPTYEQYF,once,TRBV10-3,TRBJ2-7,NA
TGTGCCAGCAGTTCCTCGGGCCCAGGGGTCTACGAGCAGTACTTC,CASSSSGPGVYEQYF,NA,TRBV28,TRBJ2-7,NA
TGTGCCTGGAGAGGCAGCTCTGGAAACACCATATATTTT,CAWRGSSGNTIYF,NA,TRBV30,TRBJ1-3,NA
TGTGCCAGCGGAGGCTACGGGGGGAGCTCCTACAATGAGCAGTTCTTC,CASGGYGGSSYNEQFF,NA,TRBV28,TRBJ2-1,TRBD2
TGTGCCATCTTAAAAACCCGGGACAGGGGGCAGAGCAATCAGCCCCAGCATTTT,CAILKTRDRGQSNQPQHF,NA,TRBV10-3,TRBJ1-5,TRBD1
TGTGCCAGCAGCTTAAACCAGGGGACTGAAGCTTTCTTT,CASSLNQGTEAFF,NA,TRBV7-9,TRBJ1-1,NA
TGTGCCAGCAGCCTAGCGGGGGCAGATACGCAGTATTTT,CASSLAGADTQYF,NA,TRBV9,TRBJ2-3,TRBD2